This T cell receptor beta chain was identified during a study of vaccination effects on CD4 cells after COVID-19. Study-level background: Among convalescent patients, two provided samples 16 days and one week before vaccination.

Isolating CD4+ T cells followed ten to eleven days of culture. Infection dated between March and December 2020, before the Alpha, Beta and Delta variants reached the United States. On this clone: Its antigen is undetermined.

Clones were sequenced by immunoSEQ multiplex PCR, and TCRdb holds only the in-frame ones, with some missing. This table has 45,000 to 60,000 clones, 75% to 80% appearing once. The receptor was isolated from a human donor who had a prior SARS-CoV-2 infection. The sample here was CD4+ T cells from PBMCs cultured without peptide, taken before COVID-19 vaccination.

The CDR3 nucleotides read TGTGCCAGCAGCTCCTTAGCCGGGGAGCTGTTTTTT. As protein: CASSSLAGELFF. The genes are TRBV11-3 and TRBJ2-2; D unclear. The CDR3 contains 12 residues. V was cut by 4 bases and J by 6 bases, with 6 bases left in between. Germline loops: CDR1 SGHNT, CDR2 YENEEA. Supplemented by reference TRBV11-3 and TRBJ2-2, the full variable domain reads EAGVVQSPRYKIIEKKQPVAFWCNPISGHNTLYWYLQNLGQGPELLIRYENEEAVDDSQLPKDRFSAERLKGVDSTLKIQPAELGDSAVYLCASSSLAGELFFGEGSRLTVL.